The present entry profiles one T cell receptor beta chain with its context. The antigen remains unidentified. CDR3 size: 15 residues. Germline CDR1 LNHDA, CDR2 SQIVND (reference sequence). V trimming: 7 bases; J trimming: 3 bases; junction bases outside the gene matches: 8. Assay: immunoSEQ multiplex PCR; the TCRdb copy retains only in-frame clones and omits some. This table holds about 140,000 clones, roughly 92% found once. This specimen belongs to a study of T cell responses to AZD1222 COVID-19 vaccine. Overall study findings and caveats: The study reported that nearly half of spike-specific TCRs target unmutated variant regions. It was only a handful of AZD1222 recipients who were seropositive at baseline. Among the donors, most were white British and more were female, and clonal diversity was possibly underestimated.

The clonotype comes from an adult in good health. The chain employs TRBV19 and TRBJ2-2, with 7 bases identical to TRBD1. Sequencing was performed on peripheral blood, taken on day 0 of AZD1222 vaccination. The CDR3 is CASITGVEDTGELFF. CDR3 nucleotides: TGTGCCAGTATCACAGGGGTTGAGGACACCGGGGAGCTGTTTTTT.